This record covers a single TCR beta chain. Its specificity is unknown. This CDR3 spans 15 amino acids. V lost 6 bases and J lost 5, with 19 bases in between. Germline assignment: CDR1 SGHNT and CDR2 YENEEA. The data were obtained in a study of T-cell memory formation after mild COVID-19. About the research overall: TCR clusters were mostly donor specific.

Study results and limitations: CM and EM subsets held most contracting CD4+ clones; EMRA held CD8+ ones. Within pre-infection memory, some responding clones were found, suggesting cross-reactive memory joined.

TCRdb re-derived calls from the 5' RACE reads in MiXCR, one entry per CDR3 protein. There are a few hundred thousand distinct CDR3 sequences in the sample; roughly 8.2% occur only once, and about 22% lies in the top ten. The rearrangement links TRBV11-3 to TRBJ2-5; D gene uncertain. The sample consisted of PBMCs or a T cell subset sorted from them (not recorded which). The source is a man between 18 and 35 years old who had mild COVID-19 (a few samples of this study predate the infection). Cell type and time point are not known. In DNA, the CDR3 is TGTGCCAGCAGTCCAACCCGGACCGGTGGGGAGACCCAGTACTTC. Its protein is CASSPTRTGGETQYF.